This entry is about one T cell receptor (beta chain). Antigen specificity is unknown. An end of the junction differs from the germline gene, which may be a read error. This specimen comes from a study of tumor-infiltrating lymphocytes in primary liver carcinoma. The overall study: Tumor stage was T1-T3 N0M0, and tumor size was roughly 4 to 10 cm across.

CDR1 and CDR2 (germline): SGHAT, FQNNGV. The CDR3 sequence is 12 residues long. General study results and limits: Relative to blood, tumors carried a significantly larger fraction of the repertoire in their top 250 clones (p = 0.039).

A primer matching the constant region was used to make TCR beta cDNA from 500 to 650 ng of total RNA. A slightly modified ARM-PCR protocol with three nested multiplex PCR rounds produced these TCR beta libraries. The study ran its first two PCR rounds for around 9 cycles each, using TRBV1-TRBV30 forward primers and a C-beta reverse primer. TCRdb called the multiplex PCR reads again in MiXCR, with one record for every CDR3 protein. This sample has under 90,000 distinct CDR3 sequences; more than 65% occur once, and the top ten carry 15% to 20%. Unsorted bulk tissue, roughly 20-34 mg of it, served as the source for co-extraction of RNA and DNA.

The source of this sequence is a middle-aged man with primary liver carcinoma and hepatitis B virus infection. Input material: liver tumor tissue from sampling region 1. Noted subset: tumor region T1, superior pole. The rearrangement joins TRBV11-2 to TRBJ2-5; no definite D call. In nucleotides, the CDR3 is TGTGCCAGCAACTTAAATGGAGACACCCAGTACTTC. This translates into CASNLNGDTQYF.